The entry that follows covers one T cell receptor (beta chain) sequence. Its antigen is currently unknown. The data belong to a study of T cell repertoires in cytomegalovirus infection. As for the study in general: The authors used CMV epitopes that were HLA-C-restricted (recently identified) and HLA-B-restricted (well studied). Findings and limits, study-wide: The study identified carriers of CMV plus the relevant HLA from cumulative public TCR beta family frequency. In two of eight donors, the top clonotype was HLA-C-restricted CMV-specific.

Via MiXCR, TCRdb re-called the reads, giving one row per CDR3 protein. This sample has 450,000 to 600,000 distinct CDR3 sequences; 42% occur once, and the top ten carry around 45%. Looked up from germline, CDR1 is SGHVS and CDR2 is FNYEAQ. The length of the CDR3 is 15 residues. Trimming removed 4 bases from V and 7 bases from J, with 20 bases in between. The sequences come from cultured PBMCs, collected from culture after CMV antigen stimulation. The V call is TRBV7-6, the J call TRBJ2-7, with D perhaps TRBD1 (6 bases). This clonotype originated in a human donor in good health (CMV status not recorded). Some clones in this sample may be carry-over from other donors' samples. Here the CDR3 DNA reads TGTGCCAGCAGCTGGGCACAGGGATCGGTGAAAGAGCAGTACTTC. Its translation is CASSWAQGSVKEQYF.